This TCR beta chain came from a study of T cell responses to AZD1222 COVID-19 vaccine. Libraries were prepared by immunoSEQ multiplex PCR; TCRdb keeps only in-frame clonotypes and omits some of them. The sample contains just over 95,000 clones, 85% to 90% of which appear only once. Findings of the study overall: Regions 160-218 and 743-854 held dominance among vaccine-associated CD4 TCRs, which spanned spike. Reports say nearly half of spike-specific TCRs go after unmutated variant regions. Donors were mostly white British, more females; clonal diversity possibly underestimated.

Comments on this clone: The antigen remains undetermined.

Looked up from germline, CDR1 is SGHAT and CDR2 is FQNNGV. The V end lost 5 bases, the J end lost 4 bases, and 17 bases lay between the germline ends. The CDR3 sequence is 15 residues long. This TCR came from an adult in good health. This specimen consisted of peripheral blood, obtained on day 0 of AZD1222 vaccination. V usage is TRBV11-2 and J usage is TRBJ1-2, with a possible D match to TRBD1 (6 bases). The CDR3: CASSPDTGGAYGYTF. In DNA, the CDR3 is TGTGCCAGCAGCCCCGATACGGGGGGGGCCTATGGCTACACCTTC.